The 20 T cell receptor beta chains given below trace back to one sample, sequenced in a study of blood T cell repertoires in COVID-19. Profiled with immunoSEQ multiplex PCR; TCRdb holds only in-frame clones, not every one. The sample has 50,000 or so clones; 90% are singletons. Sequenced: peripheral blood. Source of these receptors: a woman aged 80 or older with acute or convalescent COVID-19.

This chain's CDR3 is CASLWGRNTEAFF. CDR3 DNA: TGTGCCAGCCTCTGGGGGCGTAACACTGAAGCTTTCTTT. The chain joins TRBV6-6 to TRBJ1-1; D perhaps matches TRBD1 (6 bases). This CDR3 is built from 13 residues. With 8 bases removed from V and 2 bases from J, the gap between germline ends came to 12 bases. Germline CDR1 and CDR2: MNHNY and SVGAGI (reference sequence).

V gene TRBV6-2 or TRBV6-3 combines with J gene TRBJ2-7; the match to TRBD2 covers 8 bases. The CDR3 extends over 17 amino acids. The trim removed 5 bases at V and 5 bases at J, leaving 17 bases unmatched. Germline CDR1 is MNHEY and CDR2 is SVGEGT. CDR3 loop: CASSLTGRGRIKDEQYF. The CDR3 nucleotides read TGTGCCAGCAGTCTTACCGGCCGCGGGAGGATTAAGGACGAGCAGTACTTC.

The chain combines TRBV18 with TRBJ1-2; 7 positions agree with TRBD1. CDR1 KGHSH and CDR2 LQKENI come from the germline V gene. Trimming cost V 6 bases and J 5 bases; bases outside gene matches: 12. The length of the CDR3 is 15 residues. CDR3 sequence (DNA): TGTGCCAGCTCCCCAGGTTCAGGGGGTGGATATGGCTACACCTTC. Translation: CASSPGSGGGYGYTF.

The chain joins TRBV11-2 to TRBJ2-1, with D perhaps matching TRBD2 (7 bases). The germline V gene encodes CDR1 SGHAT and CDR2 FQNNGV. CDR3 length: 18 residues. V gave up 5 bases and J gave up 4 bases, with 24 bases separating them. CDR3 bases: TGTGCCAGCAGCGAACGACCCAGCTGGGGGGGCAAATACAATGAGCAGTTCTTC. This codes for CASSERPSWGGKYNEQFF.

The chain has TRBV13 and TRBJ1-6; D might be TRBD1 (6 bases). The CDR3 loop spans 14 amino acids. Germline V lookup: CDR1 PRHDT, CDR2 FYEKMQ (reference sequence). With 1 base removed from V and 5 bases from J, the gap between germline ends came to 6 bases. The CDR3 DNA is TGTGCCAGCAGCTTAGACAGGGATAATTCACCCCTCCACTTT. It encodes CASSLDRDNSPLHF.

This chain uses TRBV6-5 with TRBJ1-2, with D perhaps TRBD1 (5 bases). This CDR3 has 12 amino acids. Germline V lookup: CDR1 MNHEY, CDR2 SVGAGI. V was pared by 7 bases and J by 8 bases, with 14 bases between. CDR3 amino acids: CASTTQGRGYTF. The CDR3 coding sequence is TGTGCCAGCACGACTCAGGGCAGGGGCTACACCTTC.

V is TRBV21-1 and J is TRBJ1-5. TRBV21-1 constitutes a pseudogene. The CDR3 sequence is 14 residues long. The CDR3 loop reads CASWGVYSNQPQHF. The DNA of the CDR3 is TGTGCCAGCTGGGGGGTCTATAGCAATCAGCCCCAGCATTTT.

The chain links TRBV5-1 to TRBJ2-2; D perhaps matches TRBD1 (5 bases). This CDR3 contains 13 residues. Per germline, CDR1 SGHRS and CDR2 YFSETQ. Trimming shortened V by 0 bases and J by 7 bases, and 7 bases separated the two germline ends. In nucleotides, the CDR3 is TGCGCCAGCAGCTTGGGACAGAACGGGGAGCTGTTTTTT. It codes for CASSLGQNGELFF.

Here the CDR3 DNA reads TGTGCCAGCAGCTCGAGCCAAACCGATGAGCAGTTCTTC. This codes for CASSSSQTDEQFF. This chain connects TRBV7-2 to TRBJ2-1; D unresolved. The V gene lost 4 bases and the J gene lost 8 bases, with 12 bases spanning the gap. From germline, CDR1 is SGHTA and CDR2 FQGNSA. The CDR3 spans 13 residues.

V usage is TRBV6-5 and J usage is TRBJ1-6; 7 bases line up with TRBD1. CDR3 length: 14 amino acids. CDR1 is MNHEY, CDR2 SVGAGI, per germline. Losses at the gene ends were 9 bases for V and 5 bases for J; bases not matched to a gene: 7. The DNA of the CDR3 is TGTGCCAGTACCCGCGGGACAGATAATTCACCCCTCCACTTT. Translating gives CASTRGTDNSPLHF.

The chain links TRBV19 to TRBJ1-5; D remains ambiguous. The CDR3 is 14 residues long. V was clipped by 0 bases and J by 3 bases, with 6 bases between them. Germline V gene lookup returns CDR1 LNHDA and CDR2 SQIVND (reference sequence). CDR3 amino acids: CASSIDGVNQPQHF. The CDR3 nucleotides read TGTGCCAGTAGTATAGACGGTGTCAATCAGCCCCAGCATTTT. The full variable domain, in which reference TRBV19 and TRBJ1-5 provide the parts outside the CDR3, is DGGITQSPKYLFRKEGQNVTLSCEQNLNHDAMYWYRQDPGQGLRLIYYSQIVNDFQKGDIAEGYSVSREKKESFPLTVTSAQKNPTAFYLCASSIDGVNQPQHFGDGTRLSIL.

J is TRBJ2-1 and V is TRBV6-4; 9 bases are a match to TRBD2. V gave up 3 bases and J gave up 9 bases; unmatched junction bases: 9. The germline gives CDR1 MRHNA, CDR2 SNTAGT. This CDR3 is built from 15 residues. For the CDR3, the DNA is TGTGCCAGCAGTGAAATGGCGGGAGGGCCTTTTGAGCAGTTCTTC. Protein sequence: CASSEMAGGPFEQFF.

The chain is built from TRBV30 and TRBJ1-2; D is unresolved. The V gene lost 4 bases and the J gene lost 8 bases, with 14 bases spanning the gap. The germline V gene has CDR1 GTSNPN and CDR2 SVGIG (reference sequence). There are 12 residues in the CDR3. CDR3 bases: TGTGCCTGGAATTTCGTAGGCGGGGGCTACACCTTC. Its protein product is CAWNFVGGGYTF.

The CDR3 nucleotides are TGTGCCAGCAGCTTAGAAGACAGGGGCACAGATACGCAGTATTTT. This codes for CASSLEDRGTDTQYF. The chain couples TRBV11-3 to TRBJ2-3; 7 nucleotides line up with TRBD1. The CDR3 is 15 residues long. Germline trimming cut 0 bases from V and 1 base from J; bases unmatched to any gene: 1. The germline CDR1 and CDR2 sequences are SGHNT and YENEEA.

The chain is built from TRBV6-5 and TRBJ1-3; unclear D gene. Looked up from germline, CDR1 is MNHEY and CDR2 is SVGAGI. V lost 7 bases to trimming and J lost 0 bases, with 10 bases between them. The CDR3 is made up of 14 amino acids. CDR3 sequence (DNA): TGTGCCAGCACCCCCTTACTCTCTGGAAACACCATATATTTT. As protein: CASTPLLSGNTIYF.

The chain employs TRBV28 and TRBJ2-1; the match to TRBD2 covers 8 bases. This CDR3 region has 15 residues. J gave up 12 bases and V 5 bases, and 15 bases lay outside the gene matches. CDR1 is MDHEN, CDR2 SYDVKM, per germline. The CDR3 loop reads CASSRRGGRSLMQFF. CDR3 nucleotides: TGTGCCAGCAGTCGCCGCGGCGGGAGGTCATTGATGCAGTTCTTC.

The chain uses TRBV9 and TRBJ1-3, with 7 bases aligning to TRBD1. The CDR3 is 15 residues long. J lost 4 bases, V lost 0 bases, and 4 bases had no gene match. Germline lookup yields CDR1 SGDLS and CDR2 YYNGEE. The CDR3: CASSVGQGPGNTIYF. The CDR3 nucleotides are TGTGCCAGCAGCGTAGGACAGGGCCCCGGAAACACCATATATTTT.

The chain uses TRBV20-1 and TRBJ2-5, with D possibly being TRBD2 (5 bases). The germline V gene encodes CDR1 DFQATT and CDR2 SNEGSKA (reference sequence). With 5 bases removed from V and 3 bases from J, the gap between germline ends came to 7 bases. This CDR3 contains 11 residues. The CDR3 DNA follows: TGCAGTGCTCGGGGAAAAGAGACCCAGTACTTC. Its protein is CSARGKETQYF.

V is TRBV4-1 and J is TRBJ1-3; D remains unclear. Germline V lookup: CDR1 MGHRA, CDR2 YSYEKL. Trimming cost V 0 bases and J 0 bases, with 9 bases left between them. The CDR3 covers 16 residues. CDR3 DNA sequence: TGCGCCAGCAGCCAAGAACGGGGTTCCTCTGGAAACACCATATATTTT. Translation gives CASSQERGSSGNTIYF.

This rearrangement joins TRBV13 to TRBJ2-7; D might be TRBD1 (6 bases). In germline, CDR1 is PRHDT, CDR2 FYEKMQ (reference sequence). CDR3 length: 15 amino acids. The ends were cut back, 3 bases at V and 4 bases at J, with 16 bases in the middle. The DNA of the CDR3 is TGTGCCAGCAGCTTGAGATCTGTAGGGGGTTACGAGCAGTACTTC. It translates to CASSLRSVGGYEQYF. Filled out from reference TRBV13 and TRBJ2-7, the complete variable domain reads AAGVIQSPRHLIKEKRETATLKCYPIPRHDTVYWYQQGPGQDPQFLISFYEKMQSDKGSIPDRFSAQQFSDYHSELNMSSLELGDSALYFCASSLRSVGGYEQYFGPGTRLTVT.